This TCR beta chain was captured by sequencing in a study of control samples from healthy donors and cancer patients. The germline V gene has CDR1 MNHEY and CDR2 SVGAGI. The CDR3 has 13 amino acids. Trimming removed 7 bases from V and 6 bases from J, with 15 bases in between. Assay used: immunoSEQ multiplex PCR; TCRdb lists only in-frame clones, some missing. The table shows 100,000 to 120,000 clones, with 83% occurring only once. The receptor comes from a woman in her fifties or sixties in good health. V usage is TRBV6-5 and J usage is TRBJ1-2; no clear D. The sequenced material came from blood. The CDR3 region is CASTGVGSDGYTF. The CDR3 nucleotides read TGTGCCAGCACAGGCGTGGGTTCGGATGGCTACACCTTC.